Only a few counts were recorded for the clone carrying this TCR beta chain. Its antigen is undetermined. PCR amplification relied on 60 Vbeta primers (plus 13 Jbeta primers). Authors' analysis steps: Approximately 11 million of 75 million to 85 million unique TCR beta chains were shared, per a later count. Assay: immunoSEQ multiplex PCR; the TCRdb copy retains only in-frame clones and omits some. For V, J and clone size, that table is used; D and trimming come from the DNA. Altogether about 140,000 clones are present, around 80% being singletons, with the ten largest covering 1.5% to 2.5%. This entry comes from a study of cytomegalovirus exposure and HLA in healthy donors. V was clipped by 4 bases and J by 3 bases; unmatched bases: 5. CDR1 and CDR2 from the germline V gene are SGHTA and FQGNSA. CDR3 length: 14 amino acids. Study-wide findings and caveats: Across HLA loci, a later analysis found differing TCR association rates, with DRB1 most and HLA-C fewest. For TCR beta chains, V- and J-gene trimming was later linked to a missense DCLRE1C variant.

This TCR was recovered from a woman aged 40 to 50 in good health and CMV-seronegative. The rearrangement links TRBV7-2 to TRBJ2-7; 8 bases line up with TRBD1. Sequences were obtained from PBMCs. The CDR3 protein is CASSSTGQVYEQYF. The CDR3 DNA is TGTGCCAGCAGCTCGACGGGACAGGTCTACGAGCAGTACTTC.